The 26 T cell receptor beta chains in this list originate from one sample, sequenced in a study of regulatory T cells in long-lasting Graves disease. Documented time point: persistent/refractory GD, antithyroid drugs over 5 years with positive TRAb. RNA isolated from PBMCs was used to make the TCR library. CDR3 regions were amplified by Arm-PCR using iRepertoire HTBI primers to build TCR beta libraries. One entry per CDR3 protein results from TCRdb running MiXCR on the multiplex PCR reads. Of 600,000 to 850,000 distinct CDR3 sequences in the sample, around 30% are singletons; the top ten hold around 42%. This sample comprised peripheral blood mononuclear cells (PBMCs), obtained when the disease was refractory, from a patient treated with antithyroid drugs. Receptors were obtained from a female donor with Graves disease.

Ten or more counts support this clonotype. The chain carries TRBV9 and TRBJ1-1; D unclear. Trimming shortened V by 0 bases and J by 1 base, and 4 bases separated the two germline ends. The germline gives CDR1 SGDLS, CDR2 YYNGEE. The CDR3 has 13 residues. Here the CDR3 reads CASSVASNTEAFF. The CDR3 DNA reads TGTGCCAGCAGCGTAGCATCGAACACTGAAGCTTTCTTT.

The chain is built from TRBV6-1 and TRBJ1-1; the D gene is possibly TRBD1 (5 bases). The V gene lost 5 bases and the J gene lost 10 bases, with 17 bases spanning the gap. Germline values: CDR1 MNHNS, CDR2 SASEGT. CDR3 size: 13 residues. CDR3 sequence: CASSRDLTGGAFF. CDR3 coding DNA: TGTGCCAGCAGTAGAGACCTCACGGGGGGAGCTTTCTTT.

The sample holds a few counts of this clonotype. This sequence joins TRBV20-1 and TRBJ2-5; TRBD2 matches 12 bases. This CDR3 region has 16 residues. Germline CDR1 DFQATT, CDR2 SNEGSKA (reference sequence). Trimming removed 3 bases from V and 2 bases from J; junction bases left unmatched: 7. The CDR3 sequence: CSARTSGSAGQETQYF. The CDR3 bases are TGCAGTGCTAGGACTAGCGGGAGTGCCGGTCAAGAGACCCAGTACTTC.

The chain employs TRBV5-1 and TRBJ1-1; no firm D call. CDR1 and CDR2 (germline): SGHRS, YFSETQ. V lost 0 bases and J lost 1, with 13 bases in between. The CDR3 spans 16 residues. The CDR3 DNA is TGCGCCAGCAGCTTGGGGACCAACACCCCGAACACTGAAGCTTTCTTT. Its translation: CASSLGTNTPNTEAFF.

The chain employs TRBV28 and TRBJ2-7; TRBD2 matches at 8 bases. The CDR3 consists of 13 residues. After removal of 7 bases from V and 2 bases from J, the junction contained 4 bases not matched to a gene. CDR1 MDHEN and CDR2 SYDVKM come from the germline V gene. The CDR3 reads CASTREGAYEQYF. The CDR3, as DNA: TGTGCCAGCACCCGGGAGGGGGCCTACGAGCAGTACTTC.

The chain is built from TRBV19 and TRBJ1-1; possibly TRBD1 for D (6 bases). This CDR3 has 14 residues. CDR1 is LNHDA and CDR2 is SQIVND in the germline V gene (reference sequence). V dropped 3 bases and J dropped 4 bases, with 12 bases sitting between them. The CDR3: CASSIRGVSTEAFF. The CDR3 nucleotides read TGTGCCAGTAGTATCAGGGGAGTGAGCACTGAAGCTTTCTTT.

The rearrangement links TRBV11-2 to TRBJ1-1; D gene ambiguous. The CDR3 extends over 14 amino acids. Trimming removed 6 bases from V and 5 bases from J, with 16 bases in between. The V gene's germline CDR1 is SGHAT and CDR2 FQNNGV. In DNA form, the CDR3 reads TGTGCCAGCAGACCCTTCGGGCGGCCTACTGAAGCTTTCTTT. Protein: CASRPFGRPTEAFF. Variable domain in full (rest from reference TRBV11-2 and TRBJ1-1): EAGVAQSPRYKIIEKRQSVAFWCNPISGHATLYWYQQILGQGPKLLIQFQNNGVVDDSQLPKDRFSAERLKGVDSTLKIQPAKLEDSAVYLCASRPFGRPTEAFFGQGTRLTVV.

This clonotype was seen at least ten times. The rearrangement uses TRBV2 and TRBJ2-5; 10 nucleotides line up with TRBD2. After removal of 9 bases from V and 5 bases from J, the junction contained 12 bases not matched to a gene. Germline CDR1 is SNHLY and CDR2 is FYNNEI. The CDR3 contains 15 residues. CDR3: CASRRLAGTAETQYF. CDR3 in DNA: TGTGCCAGTCGACGACTAGCGGGCACAGCGGAGACCCAGTACTTC.

This clonotype was observed at least ten times. The rearrangement joins TRBV28 to TRBJ1-6; D possibly corresponds to TRBD1 (6 bases). Germline CDR1 MDHEN, CDR2 SYDVKM. The CDR3 has 14 residues. The V end lost 6 bases, the J end lost 6 bases, and 12 bases lay between the germline ends. This CDR3 reads CASRGDRPNSPLHF. The CDR3 DNA reads TGTGCCAGCAGGGGAGACAGGCCTAATTCACCCCTCCACTTT.

This clonotype was seen more than once but under ten times. The chain is built from TRBV19 and TRBJ1-1; the match to TRBD1 covers 7 bases. The V gene's germline CDR1 is LNHDA and CDR2 SQIVND (reference sequence). CDR3 size: 16 residues. The trim removed 6 bases at V and 2 bases at J, leaving 12 bases unmatched. The CDR3 DNA sequence: TGTGCCAGTAGGCCACCGGGACAGCGAGGTAACACTGAAGCTTTCTTT. This translates into CASRPPGQRGNTEAFF.

This chain links TRBV28 with TRBJ1-4; D call uncertain. The CDR3 length is 14 residues. Germline V lookup: CDR1 MDHEN, CDR2 SYDVKM. Trimming pared 2 bases from V and 4 bases from J, leaving 8 bases between. The CDR3, as DNA: TGTGCCAGCAGTTTACCAACCGTTAATGAAAAACTGTTTTTT. Translating it yields CASSLPTVNEKLFF.

This chain joins TRBV7-6 and TRBJ2-7; D is possibly TRBD2 (6 bases). The CDR3 length is 13 residues. The germline V gene has CDR1 SGHVS and CDR2 FNYEAQ. CDR3 protein: CASGGTPLYEQYF. The CDR3 region has the DNA TGTGCTTCTGGCGGGACCCCCCTCTACGAGCAGTACTTC.

Many counts were recorded for this clonotype. The chain is built from TRBV6-1 and TRBJ1-2; D call uncertain. Germline lookup yields CDR1 MNHNS and CDR2 SASEGT. The CDR3 runs to 13 residues. V dropped 6 bases and J dropped 8 bases, with 16 bases sitting between them. The CDR3 DNA is TGTGCCAGCAGCCCCAAGTACTATGGCGGCTACACCTTC. Translating gives CASSPKYYGGYTF.

This clonotype was seen more than once but under ten times. This rearrangement joins TRBV6-1 to TRBJ2-4; the D gene is possibly TRBD2 (5 bases). V lost 6 bases and J 3 bases, leaving 12 bases between the germline ends. The CDR3 contains 14 residues. Germline V gives CDR1 MNHNS, CDR2 SASEGT. CDR3 sequence: CASSILASKNIQYF. In DNA, the CDR3 is TGTGCCAGCAGCATCCTAGCAAGCAAAAACATTCAGTACTTC.

The chain has TRBV29-1 and TRBJ2-5; D may be TRBD2 (6 bases). V gave up 2 bases and J gave up 5 bases, with 18 bases separating them. From germline, CDR1 is SQVTM and CDR2 ANQGSEA. The CDR3 covers 15 residues. The CDR3: CSVEPARGGLETQYF. CDR3 coding DNA: TGCAGCGTTGAACCGGCGAGAGGAGGGTTGGAGACCCAGTACTTC. The whole variable domain, filled in from reference TRBV29-1 and TRBJ2-5, reads SAVISQKPSRDICQRGTSLTIQCQVDSQVTMMFWYRQQPGQSLTLIATANQGSEATYESGFVIDKFPISRPNLTFSTLTVSNMSPEDSSIYLCSVEPARGGLETQYFGPGTRLLVL.

Only a few counts were recorded for this clonotype. This chain joins TRBV11-2 and TRBJ2-7; 13 bases match TRBD2. CDR1 is SGHAT, CDR2 FQNNGV, per germline. The ends lost 5 bases at V and 3 bases at J; junction bases unmatched: 7. The CDR3 covers 16 residues. CDR3 sequence: CASSPIGLAGDYEQYF. Here the CDR3 DNA reads TGTGCCAGCAGCCCAATAGGACTAGCGGGAGACTACGAGCAGTACTTC.

This clonotype appeared many times. The genes are TRBV28 and TRBJ1-2; D is uncertain. CDR1 and CDR2 (germline): MDHEN, SYDVKM. This CDR3 region has 15 residues. V was trimmed by 2 bases and J by 0 bases, leaving 10 bases between them. The CDR3 loop reads CASSLPGRSNYGYTF. CDR3 in DNA: TGTGCCAGCAGTTTACCAGGAAGGTCTAACTATGGCTACACCTTC.

This clonotype showed up just a few times. V is TRBV20-1 and J is TRBJ1-4; D is uncertain. CDR1 DFQATT and CDR2 SNEGSKA come from the germline V gene (reference sequence). V gave up 3 bases and J gave up 0 bases, with 8 bases separating them. This CDR3 is 14 amino acids long. The CDR3 coding sequence is TGCAGTGCTAGTGCGGGAGCAACTAATGAAAAACTGTTTTTT. This gives the protein CSASAGATNEKLFF.

There are many counts of this clonotype. The V call is TRBV11-2, the J call TRBJ1-1; 11 bases map to TRBD1. The CDR3 sequence is 14 residues long. Germline V gene sequence: CDR1 SGHAT, CDR2 FQNNGV. With V trimmed by 3 bases and J by 7 bases, 4 bases remained unmatched. CDR3 protein: CASSFGQGANEAFF. The CDR3, as DNA: TGTGCCAGCAGCTTCGGACAGGGGGCCAATGAAGCTTTCTTT.

V is TRBV2 and J is TRBJ2-2; D remains ambiguous. The V end lost 6 bases, the J end lost 7 bases, and 15 bases lay between the germline ends. The CDR3 covers 14 residues. Germline V gene data show CDR1 as SNHLY and CDR2 as FYNNEI. CDR3: CASRREQSNGELFF. The DNA for the CDR3 is TGTGCCAGCAGAAGGGAACAGTCGAACGGGGAGCTGTTTTTT.

A single count supports this clonotype. Just one base apart from a much larger clone, this may be a read error. This chain links TRBV6-2 or TRBV6-3 with TRBJ2-7, with 10 bases aligning to TRBD2. The CDR3 spans 14 residues. After removal of 4 bases from V and 2 bases from J, the junction contained 2 bases not matched to a gene. Germline V gene sequence: CDR1 MNHEY, CDR2 SVGEGT. The CDR3 DNA follows: TGTGCCAGCAGTTGCGGGACTAGCGCCTACGAGCAGTACTTC. Its protein product is CASSCGTSAYEQYF.

This clonotype was counted only a few times. The rearrangement links TRBV25-1 to TRBJ1-1; 7 bases are a match to TRBD1. The CDR3 sequence is 18 residues long. V trimming: 4 bases; J trimming: 3 bases; junction bases outside the gene matches: 17. CDR1 and CDR2 (germline): MGHDK, SYGVNS. The CDR3 here is CASSGLGVGTDRDTEAFF. The CDR3 nucleotides read TGTGCCAGCAGTGGGCTGGGTGTAGGGACAGACCGAGACACTGAAGCTTTCTTT.

This clonotype was observed once. The chain is built from TRBV6-1 and TRBJ1-4, with no clear D. The CDR3 covers 15 residues. CDR1 and CDR2 (germline): MNHNS, SASEGT. Trimming took off 6 bases at V and 0 bases at J, with 11 bases between the two ends. CDR3 DNA: TGTGCCAGCAGAGGTGGACGAACAACTAATGAAAAACTGTTTTTT. This encodes CASRGGRTTNEKLFF.

The chain uses TRBV27 and TRBJ1-5; the match to TRBD1 covers 9 bases. The CDR3 is made up of 16 amino acids. The germline CDR1 and CDR2 sequences are MNHEY and SMNVEV (reference sequence). V lost 4 bases, J lost 4 bases, and 8 bases stayed unmatched. DNA for the CDR3: TGTGCCAGCAGTTCCAGACAGGGGGGAAAGAATCAGCCCCAGCATTTT. It translates to CASSSRQGGKNQPQHF.

This sequence joins TRBV19 and TRBJ1-5; the match to TRBD1 covers 8 bases. CDR1 and CDR2 (germline): LNHDA, SQIVND (reference sequence). The J segment lost 0 bases and the V segment lost 3 bases, leaving 10 bases of the junction unmatched. The CDR3 is 18 amino acids. DNA of the CDR3: TGTGCCAGTAGTATCGCCCCGGACAGGGCTTATAGCAATCAGCCCCAGCATTTT. This sequence encodes CASSIAPDRAYSNQPQHF.

This clonotype was detected a few times. The chain carries TRBV5-6 and TRBJ1-2, with 8 bases identical to TRBD1. CDR1 SGHDT and CDR2 YYEEEE come from the germline V gene. The V and J ends lost 4 bases and 5 bases, in that order; junction bases with no gene match: 10. The CDR3 is made up of 15 amino acids. The DNA for the CDR3 is TGTGCCAGCAGCCGCGACACAGGGGGGGGTTATGGCTACACCTTC. Protein: CASSRDTGGGYGYTF.